These T cell receptor beta chains were read from a single sample in a study of T cell responses to AZD1222 COVID-19 vaccine. TCRdb's copy holds only in-frame clones and misses some; the assay was immunoSEQ multiplex PCR. The sample has more than 100,000 clones, nearly 90% seen once. Material: peripheral blood, obtained on day 0 of AZD1222 vaccination. These receptors came from an adult in good health. Both conserved end residues are part of each CDR3. The order of the fields is clone size, J gene, V gene, D gene, CDR3 protein, CDR3 DNA. A D gene is named only where the DNA matches it firmly. A clone size is listed for some rows: how often the clone was seen (once, few, many), or a class if it is expanded.

few TRBJ1-2 TRBV5-1 TRBD1 CASSSPTGQGLFVDGYTF TGCGCCAGCAGCTCCCCGACGGGACAGGGGTTGTTTGTGGATGGCTACACCTTC
once TRBJ1-1 TRBV28 TRBD1 CASRPGGATEAFF TGTGCCAGCAGGCCAGGGGGGGCTACTGAAGCTTTCTTT
- TRBJ1-1 TRBV10-1 - CASSEGGRGRRNTEAFF TGCGCCAGCAGTGAAGGGGGTCGAGGCAGACGGAACACTGAAGCTTTCTTT
- TRBJ2-7 TRBV27 - CASSPTGYEQYF TGTGCCAGCAGTCCAACAGGGTACGAGCAGTACTTC
few TRBJ2-7 TRBV27 - CASSFWGYEQYF TGTGCCAGCAGTTTCTGGGGGTACGAGCAGTACTTC
few TRBJ1-1 TRBV7-2 - CASSHNLQGEAFF TGTGCCAGCAGCCATAACTTACAGGGTGAAGCTTTCTTT
- TRBJ1-2 TRBV19 - CASSIVQAYGYTF TGTGCCAGTAGTATAGTACAAGCCTATGGCTACACCTTC
- TRBJ1-1 TRBV29-1 TRBD1 CSVAGTGAGTEAFF TGCAGCGTAGCCGGGACAGGGGCCGGCACTGAAGCTTTCTTT
- TRBJ1-1 TRBV7-9 - CASSLVFGDNTEAFF TGTGCCAGCAGCTTAGTATTCGGGGATAACACTGAAGCTTTCTTT
- TRBJ1-1 TRBV6-4 TRBD1 CASSLEGANTEAFF TGTGCCAGCAGTTTGGAGGGGGCGAACACTGAAGCTTTCTTT
- TRBJ2-1 TRBV19 TRBD1 CASSADRAKYNEQFF TGTGCCAGTAGTGCTGACAGGGCGAAGTACAATGAGCAGTTCTTC
- TRBJ2-7 TRBV5-6 - CASSFETGGPYEQYF TGTGCCAGCAGCTTTGAGACAGGTGGACCCTACGAGCAGTACTTC
- TRBJ1-4 TRBV7-8 - CASSRGAGEKLFF TGTGCCAGCAGCCGAGGGGCAGGCGAAAAACTGTTTTTT
- TRBJ2-2 TRBV9 - CASSAVLGELFF TGTGCCAGCAGCGCCGTTTTGGGGGAGCTGTTTTTT
- TRBJ2-7 TRBV5-1 TRBD2 CASSTQPGLVGTQQYF TGCGCCAGCAGCACCCAACCGGGACTAGTCGGGACCCAGCAGTACTTC
- TRBJ2-7 TRBV5-1 TRBD1 CASSSWDRGYEQYF TGCGCCAGCAGCTCCTGGGACAGGGGCTACGAGCAGTACTTC
- TRBJ2-1 TRBV4-1 TRBD2 CASSQLTLANEQFF TGCGCCAGCAGCCAGCTGACACTAGCGAATGAGCAGTTCTTC
- TRBJ1-1 TRBV28 TRBD1 CASSLPGQGINTEAFF TGTGCCAGCAGTTTACCGGGACAGGGGATAAACACTGAAGCTTTCTTT
- TRBJ2-7 TRBV6-1 - CASSERGRDPYEQYF TGTGCCAGCAGTGAACGGGGCAGGGATCCCTACGAGCAGTACTTC
- TRBJ1-4 TRBV28 - CASSSDGYATNEKLFF TGTGCCAGCAGTTCGGACGGCTACGCAACTAATGAAAAACTGTTTTTT
- TRBJ1-4 TRBV10-2 - CASSGVSISVGANEKLFF TGCGCCAGCAGTGGGGTCTCGATTTCAGTGGGGGCTAATGAAAAACTGTTTTTT
- TRBJ2-7 TRBV6-1 - CASSEGGDGLSYEQYF TGTGCCAGCAGTGAAGGGGGTGACGGGCTTTCCTACGAGCAGTACTTC
- TRBJ1-3 TRBV29-1 - CSGRDFGNTIYF TGCAGCGGGAGGGATTTTGGAAACACCATATATTTT
few TRBJ2-3 TRBV27 TRBD2 CASSSSAGAGMNTQYF TGTGCCAGCAGTTCCTCAGCGGGAGCGGGGATGAATACGCAGTATTTT
- TRBJ2-5 TRBV11-2 - CASSPAGKQETQYF TGTGCCAGCAGCCCGGCGGGTAAGCAAGAGACCCAGTACTTC
- TRBJ2-3 TRBV18 - CASSPPSGVTDTQYF TGTGCCAGCTCACCACCGTCAGGGGTAACAGATACGCAGTATTTT
- TRBJ2-1 TRBV19 TRBD2 CASSSSGGGYNEQFF TGTGCCAGTAGTTCAAGCGGGGGGGGCTACAATGAGCAGTTCTTC
- TRBJ2-3 TRBV28 TRBD2 CASGTSGGAIGTQYF TGTGCCAGCGGGACTAGCGGGGGGGCAATCGGTACGCAGTATTTT
- TRBJ1-4 TRBV4-1 - CASSQVIGEKLFF TGCGCCAGCAGCCAAGTTATCGGTGAAAAACTGTTTTTT
- TRBJ2-7 TRBV7-9 TRBD2 CASSLGVAGFVEQYF TGTGCCAGCAGCTTAGGGGTAGCGGGATTTGTCGAGCAGTACTTC
- TRBJ2-2 TRBV15 TRBD1 CATSRGRATGAGTGELFF TGTGCCACCAGCAGAGGTAGGGCGACAGGGGCTGGCACCGGGGAGCTGTTTTTT
few TRBJ1-4 TRBV5-1 TRBD1 CASSLSGTANEKLFF TGCGCCAGCAGCTTGAGTGGGACAGCAAATGAAAAACTGTTTTTT
- TRBJ2-7 TRBV10-3 - CAISPSRREQYF TGTGCCATCAGCCCCTCAAGGAGGGAGCAGTACTTC
few TRBJ1-2 TRBV3-1/TRBV3-2 - CASREGMGYGYTF TGTGCCAGCAGGGAGGGTATGGGCTATGGCTACACCTTC
- TRBJ1-6 TRBV2 TRBD1 CASNGQGNSPLHF TGTGCCAGCAACGGACAGGGCAATTCACCCCTCCACTTT
- TRBJ2-5 TRBV27 - CASSLSFLADSTQYF TGTGCCAGCAGTTTATCGTTCCTCGCTGATTCTACCCAGTACTTC
- TRBJ1-5 TRBV12-3/TRBV12-4 - CASSLSRLQPQHF TGTGCCAGCAGTTTAAGCAGGCTTCAGCCCCAGCATTTT
- TRBJ2-5 TRBV29-1 TRBD2 CSVESLAGEGTQYF TGCAGCGTTGAGTCCCTAGCGGGGGAGGGGACCCAGTACTTC
- TRBJ1-4 TRBV3-1/TRBV3-2 TRBD1 CPSRGREIF TGTCCATCCAGGGGGCGAGAGATTTTT
- TRBJ2-1 TRBV7-9 - CASSSGTLYNEQFF TGTGCCAGCAGTTCCGGGACACTCTACAATGAGCAGTTCTTC
- TRBJ1-5 TRBV5-5 - CASSLAPSNQPQHF TGTGCCAGCAGCTTGGCCCCTAGCAATCAGCCCCAGCATTTT
- TRBJ2-7 TRBV7-9 TRBD1 CASSIGTGYDYEQYF TGTGCCAGCAGCATAGGGACAGGGTATGACTACGAGCAGTACTTC
- TRBJ2-7 TRBV6-5 - CASRPTRGSTYEQYF TGTGCCAGCAGGCCGACAAGGGGGTCTACCTACGAGCAGTACTTC